These 2 T cell receptor beta chains came from one sample sequenced in a study of blood T cell repertoires in COVID-19. Clones were sequenced by immunoSEQ multiplex PCR, and TCRdb holds only the in-frame ones, with some missing. Of about 400,000 clones listed, roughly 87% are singletons. The sample was PBMCs or T cells enriched from blood (not recorded which). The receptor source for this set is a woman between 18 and 30 years old with acute COVID-19.

This clone was observed a single time. V usage is TRBV9 and J usage is TRBJ2-5; D perhaps matches TRBD2 (5 bases). With 2 bases removed from V and 4 bases from J, the gap between germline ends came to 12 bases. Germline loops: CDR1 SGDLS, CDR2 YYNGEE. The CDR3 covers 14 residues. CDR3 amino acids: CASSVRAVGETQYF. The CDR3, as DNA: TGTGCCAGCAGCGTCCGAGCGGTCGGAGAGACCCAGTACTTC.

The chain links TRBV5-6 to TRBJ2-1; 8 bases match TRBD2. The germline V gene has CDR1 SGHDT and CDR2 YYEEEE. This CDR3 is 13 amino acids long. The ends lost 4 bases at V and 5 bases at J; junction bases unmatched: 2. The CDR3 nucleotides read TGTGCCAGCAGCCTGACTAGCGACAATGAGCAGTTCTTC. Translated: CASSLTSDNEQFF.